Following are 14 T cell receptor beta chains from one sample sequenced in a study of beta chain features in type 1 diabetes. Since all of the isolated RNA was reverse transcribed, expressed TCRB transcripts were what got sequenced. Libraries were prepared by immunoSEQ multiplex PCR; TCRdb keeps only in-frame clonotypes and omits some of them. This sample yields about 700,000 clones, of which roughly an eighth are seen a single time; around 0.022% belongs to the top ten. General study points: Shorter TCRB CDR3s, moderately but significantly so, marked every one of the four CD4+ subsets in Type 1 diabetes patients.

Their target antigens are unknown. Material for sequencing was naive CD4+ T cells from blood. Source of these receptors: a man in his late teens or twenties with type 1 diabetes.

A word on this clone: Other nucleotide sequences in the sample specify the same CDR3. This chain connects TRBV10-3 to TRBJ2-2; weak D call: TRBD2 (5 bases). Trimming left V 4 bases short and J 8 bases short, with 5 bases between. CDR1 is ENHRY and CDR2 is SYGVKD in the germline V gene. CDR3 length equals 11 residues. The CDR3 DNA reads TGTGCCATCAGTGGGACTGGGGAGCTGTTTTTT. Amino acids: CAISGTGELFF.

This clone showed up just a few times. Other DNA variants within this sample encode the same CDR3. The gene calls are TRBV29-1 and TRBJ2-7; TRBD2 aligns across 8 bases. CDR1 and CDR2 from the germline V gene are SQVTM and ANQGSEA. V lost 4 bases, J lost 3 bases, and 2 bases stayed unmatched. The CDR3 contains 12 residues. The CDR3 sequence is CSVAAGGYEQYF. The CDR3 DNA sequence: TGCAGCGTTGCTGCGGGGGGCTACGAGCAGTACTTC.

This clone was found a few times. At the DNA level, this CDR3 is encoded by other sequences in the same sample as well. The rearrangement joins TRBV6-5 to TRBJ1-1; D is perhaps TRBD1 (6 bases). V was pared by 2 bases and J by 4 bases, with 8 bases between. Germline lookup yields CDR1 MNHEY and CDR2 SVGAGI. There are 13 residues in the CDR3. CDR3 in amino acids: CASSYGGRTEAFF. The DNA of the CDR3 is TGTGCCAGCAGTTACGGGGGCCGCACTGAAGCTTTCTTT.

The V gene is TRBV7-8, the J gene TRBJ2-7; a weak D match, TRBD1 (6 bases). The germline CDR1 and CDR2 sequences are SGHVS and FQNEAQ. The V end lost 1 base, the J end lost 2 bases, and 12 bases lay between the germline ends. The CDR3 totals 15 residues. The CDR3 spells CASSLGQGMPYEQYF. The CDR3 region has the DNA TGTGCCAGCAGCTTAGGGCAGGGGATGCCCTACGAGCAGTACTTC.

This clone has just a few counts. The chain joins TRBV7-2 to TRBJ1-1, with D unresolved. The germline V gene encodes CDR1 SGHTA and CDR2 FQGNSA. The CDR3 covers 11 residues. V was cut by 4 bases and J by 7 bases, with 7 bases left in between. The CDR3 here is CASSSLNEAFF. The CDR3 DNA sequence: TGTGCCAGCAGCTCCTTGAATGAAGCTTTCTTT. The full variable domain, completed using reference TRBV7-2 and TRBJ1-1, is GAGVSQSPSNKVTEKGKDVELRCDPISGHTALYWYRQSLGQGLEFLIYFQGNSAPDKSGLPSDRFSAERTGGSVSTLTIQRTQQEDSAVYLCASSSLNEAFFGQGTRLTVV.

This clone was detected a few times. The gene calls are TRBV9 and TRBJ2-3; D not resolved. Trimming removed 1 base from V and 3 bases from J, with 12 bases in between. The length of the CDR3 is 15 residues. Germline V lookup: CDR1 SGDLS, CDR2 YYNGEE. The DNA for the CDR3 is TGTGCCAGCAGCGTAATGGCCCGAGAGACAGATACGCAGTATTTT. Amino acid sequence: CASSVMARETDTQYF.

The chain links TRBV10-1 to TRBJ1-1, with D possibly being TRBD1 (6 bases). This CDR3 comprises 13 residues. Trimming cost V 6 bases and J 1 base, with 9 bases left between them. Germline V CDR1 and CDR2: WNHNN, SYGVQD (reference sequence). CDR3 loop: CASRPTGNTEAFF. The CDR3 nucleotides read TGCGCCAGCAGGCCGACAGGGAACACTGAAGCTTTCTTT.

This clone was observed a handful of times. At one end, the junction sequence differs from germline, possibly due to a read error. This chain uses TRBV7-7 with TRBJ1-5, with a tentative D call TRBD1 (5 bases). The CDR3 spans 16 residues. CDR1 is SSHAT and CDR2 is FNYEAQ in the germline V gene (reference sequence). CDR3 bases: TGTGCTAGCAGCTTCTTGGGGCTGGGAAGCAATCAGCCCCAGCATTTT. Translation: CASSFLGLGSNQPQHF.

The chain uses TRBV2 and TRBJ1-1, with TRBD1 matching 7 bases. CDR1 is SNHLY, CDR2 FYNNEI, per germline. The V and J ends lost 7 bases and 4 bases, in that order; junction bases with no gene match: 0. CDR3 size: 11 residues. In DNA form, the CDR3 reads TGTGCCAGCACAGGGGGCACTGAAGCTTTCTTT. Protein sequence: CASTGGTEAFF.

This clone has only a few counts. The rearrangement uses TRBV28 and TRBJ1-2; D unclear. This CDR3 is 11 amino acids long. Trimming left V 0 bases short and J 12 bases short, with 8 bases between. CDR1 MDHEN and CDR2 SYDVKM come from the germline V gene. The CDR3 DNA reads TGTGCCAGCAGTTTATGGGGATCCAACACCTTC. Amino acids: CASSLWGSNTF.

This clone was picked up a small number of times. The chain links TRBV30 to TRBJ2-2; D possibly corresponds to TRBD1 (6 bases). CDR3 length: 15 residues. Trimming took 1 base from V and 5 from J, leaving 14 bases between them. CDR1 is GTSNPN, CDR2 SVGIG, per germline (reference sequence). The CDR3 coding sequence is TGTGCCTGGAGTGGGTCAGGGGCGCGAACCGGGGAGCTGTTTTTT. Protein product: CAWSGSGARTGELFF.

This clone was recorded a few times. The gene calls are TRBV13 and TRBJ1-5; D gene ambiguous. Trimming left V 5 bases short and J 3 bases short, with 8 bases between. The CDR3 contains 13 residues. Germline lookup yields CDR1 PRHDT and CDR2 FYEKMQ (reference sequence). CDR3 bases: TGTGCCAGCAGCGGGTCTCTCAATCAGCCCCAGCATTTT. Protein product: CASSGSLNQPQHF. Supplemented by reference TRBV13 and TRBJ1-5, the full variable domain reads AAGVIQSPRHLIKEKRETATLKCYPIPRHDTVYWYQQGPGQDPQFLISFYEKMQSDKGSIPDRFSAQQFSDYHSELNMSSLELGDSALYFCASSGSLNQPQHFGDGTRLSIL.

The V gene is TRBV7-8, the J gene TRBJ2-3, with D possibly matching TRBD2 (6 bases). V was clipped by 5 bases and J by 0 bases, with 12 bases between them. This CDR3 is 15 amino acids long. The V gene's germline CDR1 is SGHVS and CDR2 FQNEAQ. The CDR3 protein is CASSRAGSSTDTQYF. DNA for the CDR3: TGTGCCAGCAGCCGGGCGGGGTCTAGCACAGATACGCAGTATTTT.

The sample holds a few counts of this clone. The CDR3 protein is CSVQFWETQYF. The CDR3 region has the DNA TGCAGCGTTCAGTTCTGGGAGACCCAGTACTTC. The rearrangement uses TRBV29-1 and TRBJ2-5, with D unclear. In germline, CDR1 is SQVTM, CDR2 ANQGSEA. The CDR3 has 11 amino acids. The ends were cut back, 5 bases at V and 5 bases at J, with 9 bases in the middle.